This T cell receptor beta chain came from a study of blood T cell repertoires in COVID-19. The CDR3 consists of 16 residues. V was clipped by 5 bases and J by 1 base, with 14 bases between them. From germline, CDR1 is WNHNN and CDR2 SYGVQD (reference sequence). Patients in Seattle were enrolled during active infection, then followed longitudinally. This clone appeared once. Using immunoSEQ multiplex PCR, the repertoire was profiled, and TCRdb retains in-frame clones only, with some absent. Among over 250,000 clones, over 80% were seen once, and the ten largest hold approximately 6.5%. The material sequenced was peripheral blood. This TCR came from a woman aged 50 to 60 with COVID-19, enrolled during active disease. The genes are TRBV10-1 and TRBJ2-2; no reliable D call. CDR3 DNA: TGCGCCAGCAGTTCCACCCCCACTGGGAACACCGGGGAGCTGTTTTTT. Amino acid sequence: CASSSTPTGNTGELFF.